This TCR beta chain was sequenced in a study of shared clonotypes between healthy human individuals. Findings of the study overall: Clonotype sharing among donors likely depends on sequencing depth. All-four-donor shared clonotypes had higher generation probabilities than non-shared clonotypes did.

The naive CD8 subset, CD45RO-negative cells positively selected for CCR7, excluded terminally differentiated effector memory CD45RA+ cells. Every immunoSEQ plate was one replicate of a subset's evenly spread DNA. The method was immunoSEQ multiplex PCR; TCRdb's version includes in-frame clones alone and lacks a portion of them. The sample gives millions of clones, just under 95% of which show up once; roughly 1.1% is in the top ten. To note about this clone: As yet, its antigen is unknown.

CDR3 length equals 16 residues. CDR1 is SGDLS, CDR2 YYNGEE, per germline. V lost 0 bases, J lost 0 bases, and 10 bases lay in between. The sequenced sample was naive CD8+ T cells sorted from blood. The TCR was taken from a man aged 18 to 30 in good health. The chain joins TRBV9 to TRBJ2-1, with D unresolved. DNA of the CDR3: TGTGCCAGCAGCGTAGGCGGCTGGAGCTCCTACAATGAGCAGTTCTTC. This sequence encodes CASSVGGWSSYNEQFF.